The present TCR beta chain was sequenced within a study of cytomegalovirus exposure and HLA in healthy donors. Points from the study as a whole: The study labeled about 160 TCR beta chains cytomegalovirus-associated. It has been reported that TCR beta sequences accurately predicted the HLA-A and HLA-B alleles of most subjects.

In the case of this clone: What it binds is unknown.

The PCR had 60 Vbeta and 13 Jbeta primers. The method was immunoSEQ multiplex PCR; TCRdb's version includes in-frame clones alone and lacks a portion of them. The sample yields 120,000 or so clones, 78% seen once. This clonotype was obtained from a woman aged 40-49 years in good health and CMV-seronegative. The sequenced sample consisted of PBMCs.

The CDR3 here is CASSPNPSPEAFF. CDR3 in DNA: TGTGCCAGCAGCCCGAACCCGAGCCCTGAAGCTTTCTTT. V and J are TRBV16 and TRBJ1-1; D not certain. The CDR3 has 13 residues. Germline-derived CDR1 and CDR2 are KGHSY and FQNENV. Trimming pared 4 bases from V and 6 bases from J, leaving 12 bases between.